One TCR beta chain is described in this entry. What antigen it recognizes has not been identified. One base away there is no much larger clone; base qualities are not given. These data come from a study of control samples from healthy donors and cancer patients (dated by TCRdb to about 2020). The CDR3 has 16 amino acids, counting the end cysteine and phenylalanine. Only CDR3 DNA is held: 48 bases, read in frame from base 1. The germline V gene (reference sequence) supplies CDR1 SGHKS and CDR2 YYEKEE. The germline V end is reduced by 4 bases and the J end by 9 bases; junction bases left unmatched: 13. The library came from the immunoSEQ multiplex PCR assay. TCRdb carries this immuneACCESS record with in-frame sequences only. Its versions omit some clonotypes, under half of them owing to an unresolved V gene in the studies checked, with the rest unexplained. Counted in this sample were approximately 180,000 clones; more than 85% of them appeared once. Approximately 2% of the sample is taken by the ten largest.

This TCR came from a woman aged 40-49 years in good health. The chain joins TRBV5-5 to TRBJ1-6, with TRBD1 identical over 7 junction bases. The specimen sequenced was blood. The CDR3 region: CASSLSTGPLGSPLHF. In nucleotides, the sequence is TGTGCCAGCAGCCTTTCGACAGGGCCACTGGGTTCACCCCTCCACTTT.